The clone carrying this T cell receptor (beta chain) was seen at least ten times. What it recognizes is unknown. Via MiXCR, TCRdb re-called the 5' RACE reads, giving one row per CDR3 protein. The sample holds about 440,000 distinct CDR3 sequences, approximately 17% seen once. These data belong to a study of CD8 T cells in ankylosing spondylitis. General study points: A TCR beta motif of 7 to 9 highly homologous variants seemed to mark ankylosing spondylitis blood. From matched ankylosing spondylitis synovial fluid, disease-linked clones were reportedly recovered at significantly enriched levels.

The CDR3 has 14 residues. V shed 3 bases and J shed 1 base, with 9 bases lying between them. The sequence was obtained from a male donor with ankylosing spondylitis. The V gene is TRBV12-3 or TRBV12-4, the J gene TRBJ1-1, with D maybe TRBD1 (6 bases). Material for sequencing was blood, either unsorted or a sorted T cell fraction (not recorded which). The CDR3 protein is CASSFLGGNTEAFF. CDR3 nucleotide sequence: TGTGCCAGCAGTTTTTTAGGGGGGAACACTGAAGCTTTCTTT.